These T cell receptor beta chains were read from a single sample in a study of beta chain bispecific antibodies for T cell cancers. TCRdb processed the 5' RACE reads anew with MiXCR; each CDR3 protein has one entry. The profile shows 17,000 or so distinct CDR3 sequences, around 2.1% of them singletons. These receptors have no identified antigens. What was sequenced was healthy donor T cells cultured with leukemia cells. The source of these receptors is a human donor in good health. Some clones in this sample may be carry-over from other donors' samples. Both conserved end residues are part of each CDR3. The order of the fields is D gene, V gene, clone size, J gene, CDR3 DNA, CDR3 protein. The D gene is left open where the match is weak. The size entry gives how often the clone was seen (once, few, many) or a class if it is expanded.

>TRBD2|TRBV5-4|medium-sized|TRBJ2-1
TGTGCCAGCAGCTTGTGGACTAGCGATGAGCAGTTCTTC
CASSLWTSDEQFF
>-|TRBV6-1|many|TRBJ2-3
TGTGCCAGCAGTGATTGGAGCACAGATACGCAGTATTTT
CASSDWSTDTQYF
>TRBD1|TRBV6-1|many|TRBJ1-1
TGTGCCAGCAGCTGGACAGGGACGGACACTGAAGCTTTCTTT
CASSWTGTDTEAFF
>-|TRBV27|few|TRBJ1-1
TGTGCCAGCAGTTTTTCGGAGAACACTGAAGCTTTCTTT
CASSFSENTEAFF
>-|TRBV6-5|many|TRBJ2-7
TGTGCCAGCAGTTTGCGAGGAGGGGGCACCGACTGGTACTTC
CASSLRGGGTDWYF
>TRBD1|TRBV20-1|many|TRBJ2-7
TGCAGTGCTAGGGGACAGGGGGAATACGAGCAGTACTTC
CSARGQGEYEQYF
>-|TRBV5-1|medium-sized|TRBJ1-1
TGCGCCAGCAGCTTGGCTTTAGCTACGAACACTGAAGCTTTCTTT
CASSLALATNTEAFF
>TRBD2|TRBV20-1|many|TRBJ2-2
TGCAGTGCTAGAGATACGCGGGGGGCAGGCGGGGAGCTGTTTTTT
CSARDTRGAGGELFF
>-|TRBV14|medium-sized|TRBJ2-7
TGTGCCAGCAGCCAAGATAAAAAAGCGGGCTCCTACGAGCAGTACTTC
CASSQDKKAGSYEQYF
>TRBD1|TRBV7-9|many|TRBJ1-5
TGTGCCAGCAGCTTAAGCGACAGGGGCAATCAGCCCCAGCATTTT
CASSLSDRGNQPQHF
>-|TRBV28|many|TRBJ2-5
TGTGCCAGCAGTTTAGACGGGGGGCAGGAGACCCAGTACTTC
CASSLDGGQETQYF
>TRBD2|TRBV11-2|many|TRBJ2-1
TGTGCCAGCGCAATCATAGCGGGAACCCCCGGTGAGCAGTTCTTC
CASAIIAGTPGEQFF
>-|TRBV2|many|TRBJ1-1
TGTGCCAGCAGTGAGACCTGGGGTACTGAAGCTTTCTTT
CASSETWGTEAFF
>-|TRBV9|many|TRBJ1-1
TGTGCCAGCAGCGTAGGTGGAACTGAAGCTTTCTTT
CASSVGGTEAFF
>-|TRBV6-1|many|TRBJ2-7
TGTGCCAGCAGTGAACAGGGTACCTTCTCCTACGAGCAGTACTTC
CASSEQGTFSYEQYF
>TRBD2|TRBV7-9|many|TRBJ2-1
TGTGCCAGCAGCTCCTCTAGCGGGGGGGCACGCAATGAGCAGTTCTTC
CASSSSSGGARNEQFF
>-|TRBV28|medium-sized|TRBJ2-3
TGTGCCAGCAGTCCAGGATATACGCAGTATTTT
CASSPGYTQYF
>TRBD1|TRBV11-2|many|TRBJ1-1
TGTGCCAGCAGCTCACAACGGACAGGAAACACTGAAGCTTTCTTT
CASSSQRTGNTEAFF
>-|TRBV28|many|TRBJ1-4
TGTGCCACCTCGGGGGAGTTAGATGAAAAACTGTTTTTT
CATSGELDEKLFF
>TRBD2|TRBV10-3|many|TRBJ2-2
TGTGCCATCAGGGGGACTAGCGCATCCGGGGAGCTGTTTTTT
CAIRGTSASGELFF
>-|TRBV21-1|many|TRBJ2-1
TGTGCCAGCAGCACGGGACAGGTTTTGAGGATGCGGTTCTTC
CASSTGQVLRMRFF
>TRBD2|TRBV7-8|many|TRBJ2-1
TGTGCCACCTTACACCGGACTAGCGGGGTCGAGTTGGCCAAATACAATGAGCAGTTCTTC
CATLHRTSGVELAKYNEQFF
>TRBD1|TRBV30|many|TRBJ2-5
TGTGCCTGGACCCTGACAGGGGGATCGGGAGAGACCCAGTACTTC
CAWTLTGGSGETQYF
>-|TRBV7-2|many|TRBJ2-2
TGTGCCAGCAGCTTAATCTCCTCGGCCCTGGGGACCGGGGAGCTGTTTTTT
CASSLISSALGTGELFF
>-|TRBV6-5|medium-sized|TRBJ2-7
TGTGCCAGCAGTGACTATCAGGGGTCCCCCTACGAGCAGTACTTC
CASSDYQGSPYEQYF
>-|TRBV2|many|TRBJ2-5
TGTGCCAGCAGTGGGTGGAATACAAACACCCAAGAGACCCAGTACTTC
CASSGWNTNTQETQYF
>-|TRBV3-1|many|TRBJ2-2
TGTGCCAGCAGCCAAAAGGCCGTAGGAGCCGGGGAGCTGTTTTTT
CASSQKAVGAGELFF
>TRBD1|TRBV18|many|TRBJ2-5
TGTGCCAGCTCACCGATCACAGGGGAAGAGACCCAGTACTTC
CASSPITGEETQYF
>-|TRBV27|many|TRBJ2-1
TGTGCCAGCAGTTTACAGGCGTACAATGAGCAGTTCTTC
CASSLQAYNEQFF
>-|TRBV20-1|many|TRBJ2-7
TGCAGTGCACGACTCCCCAGCTCCTACGAGCAGTACTTC
CSARLPSSYEQYF
>-|TRBV7-6|many|TRBJ2-1
TGTGCCAGCAGCCCGGAAAGGGGAAATGAGCAGTTCTTC
CASSPERGNEQFF
>-|TRBV16|many|TRBJ2-2
TGTGCCAGCGACCTAAGAGGGGGCACCGGGGAGCTGTTTTTT
CASDLRGGTGELFF
>-|TRBV27|many|TRBJ1-3
TGTGCCAGCAGTTTAACGGTGCCCTCTGGAAACACCATATATTTT
CASSLTVPSGNTIYF
>TRBD2|TRBV5-4|many|TRBJ2-1
TGTGCCAGCAGTTTGACTAGCGGGGGCCCGGTGTTCTTC
CASSLTSGGPVFF
>-|TRBV4-1|many|TRBJ1-1
TGCGCCAGCAGCCTGCAGGCTATGGGTGAAAGTGCTGAAGCTTTCTTT
CASSLQAMGESAEAFF
>TRBD1|TRBV5-1|medium-sized|TRBJ1-1
TGCGCCAGCAGCCGAACAGGGGTCCAAGCTTTCTTT
CASSRTGVQAFF
>-|TRBV5-1|many|TRBJ2-3
TGCGCCAGCAGCCCCCCGAGCACAGATACGCAGTATTTT
CASSPPSTDTQYF
>-|TRBV28|many|TRBJ2-1
TGTGCCAGCAGTGGCAATGAGCAGTTCTTC
CASSGNEQFF
>TRBD1|TRBV6-6|many|TRBJ2-1
TGTGCCAGCAGCCGGACAGGGGGCGGTGGGGGCAATGAGCAGTTCTTC
CASSRTGGGGGNEQFF
>-|TRBV19|many|TRBJ2-7
TGTGCCAGTAGTATGCCTCCCTGGGGCGAGCAGTACTTC
CASSMPPWGEQYF
>-|TRBV14|medium-sized|TRBJ2-1
TGTGCCAGCAGCCAAGGGCCGCGGGGATACTACAATGAGCAGTTCTTC
CASSQGPRGYYNEQFF
>TRBD2|TRBV20-1|many|TRBJ2-3
TGCAGTGGGATGGCGGGGGGCACAGATACGCAGTATTTT
CSGMAGGTDTQYF
>-|TRBV14|few|TRBJ2-1
TGTGCCAGCAGCCAAGCCTTAGCTTTCCGAGACAGCCGCTCCTACAATGAGCAGTTCTTC
CASSQALAFRDSRSYNEQFF
>-|TRBV20-1|many|TRBJ2-1
TGCAGTGCTAGGCAAGTTAGCTCCTACAATGAGCAGTTCTTC
CSARQVSSYNEQFF
>-|TRBV7-6|many|TRBJ2-7
TGTGCCAGCACCGACCGCCCTAACGAGCAGTACTTC
CASTDRPNEQYF
>-|TRBV4-2|many|TRBJ2-7
TGTGCCAGCAGCCAAGATCTCCGGGGTTCCTACGAGCAGTACTTC
CASSQDLRGSYEQYF
>-|TRBV11-2|many|TRBJ2-3
TGTGCCAGCAGCTCCAGACCCGGGAATACGCAGTATTTT
CASSSRPGNTQYF
>-|TRBV28|many|TRBJ2-1
TGTGCCAGCAGGGGACGGGATGAGCAGTTCTTC
CASRGRDEQFF
>-|TRBV5-1|many|TRBJ1-1
TGCGCCAGCAGCCACCCAGGGAGTGGGGAAGCTTTCTTT
CASSHPGSGEAFF
>-|TRBV16|many|TRBJ1-1
TGTGCCAGCAGCCGTAGCGGTGAAGCTTTCTTT
CASSRSGEAFF